This is a list of T cell receptor beta chains from one sample in a study of blood T cell repertoires in COVID-19. This table comes from immunoSEQ multiplex PCR, and its TCRdb copy is limited to in-frame clones, with some not included. Here the sample spans a few hundred thousand clones, 70% to 90% being singletons. The sample was peripheral blood. Receptor source: a man aged 60-69 years with acute or convalescent COVID-19. Each CDR3 is given with its conserved first and last residue. D genes are given only for firm matches. Expanded clones are given a class, and other clones once, few, many or no size at all.

CDR3	DNA	size	J	V	D
CASSLVAGGGYNEQFF	TGTGCCAGCAGCTTAGTGGCCGGGGGAGGCTACAATGAGCAGTTCTTC	-	TRBJ2-1	TRBV7-9	-
CASSLGAAYEQYF	TGTGCCAGCAGTTTAGGGGCAGCCTACGAGCAGTACTTC	-	TRBJ2-7	TRBV12-3/TRBV12-4	-
CTSAGGAGGPRQETQYF	TGCACCAGCGCTGGGGGAGCGGGGGGGCCTAGACAAGAGACCCAGTACTTC	-	TRBJ2-5	TRBV1	-
CASSVGQGSYGYTF	TGTGCCAGCAGTGTGGGACAGGGGAGCTATGGCTACACCTTC	-	TRBJ1-2	TRBV6-6	TRBD1
CASSLAVPDTQYF	TGTGCCAGCAGTTTGGCAGTCCCAGATACGCAGTATTTT	once	TRBJ2-3	TRBV28	-
CASRRDRVFLAKNIQYF	TGTGCCAGCAGACGGGACAGGGTCTTTCTAGCCAAAAACATTCAGTACTTC	once	TRBJ2-4	TRBV2	TRBD1
CASSLHRLFGYEQYF	TGTGCCAGCAGCTTGCATCGACTCTTTGGGTACGAGCAGTACTTC	-	TRBJ2-7	TRBV7-3	-
CASSSVEQYF	TGTGCCAGCAGCTCTGTGGAGCAGTACTTC	-	TRBJ2-7	TRBV11-2	-
CATSSSRGYEQYF	TGTGCCACCAGCTCCTCCAGGGGCTACGAGCAGTACTTC	-	TRBJ2-7	TRBV15	-
CASSSGGRGEAFF	TGTGCCAGCAGCTCCGGTGGAAGGGGTGAAGCTTTCTTT	once	TRBJ1-1	TRBV11-3	-